The sequence of this TCR beta chain was determined in a study of shared clonotypes between healthy human individuals. Study overall: The cohort comprised a couple of women and a few men. Their ages spanned 18 to 49 years. Study-wide findings and caveats: On the whole, naive subsets had larger estimated richness than memory subsets had.

Of note for this clone: Its matching antigen is unknown. Additional DNA sequences in this sample encode the identical CDR3.

Naivety among CD8 cells was defined by CD45RO negativity and positive CCR7 selection, thereby excluding terminally differentiated effector memory CD45RA+ cells. Every one of the donors was a Caucasian adult that lived in Nashville, Tennessee. Template for every sorted-subset replicate PCR totaled approximately 200 ng DNA, about 30,000 T cell genomes. The table came from immunoSEQ multiplex PCR; TCRdb's copy has only in-frame clones and leaves some out. This sample has 1.5 million to 2.5 million clones, with just under 95% found just once. The V and J ends lost 5 bases and 1 base respectively, with 9 bases between them. The CDR3 runs 13 residues. Germline lookup yields CDR1 MNHEY and CDR2 SMNVEV (reference sequence).

This clonotype originated in a man aged 18 to 30 in good health. Sample: naive CD8+ T cells sorted from blood. V and J are TRBV27 and TRBJ2-7; a possible D gene is TRBD1 (6 bases). CDR3 bases: TGTGCCAGCAGTCAGGGGCTTTCCTACGAGCAGTACTTC. It encodes CASSQGLSYEQYF.